Below, 15 T cell receptor beta chains from the same sample are listed, as sequenced in a study of CD4 T cells in relation to SARS-CoV-2 and coronaviruses. The data were produced by immunoSEQ multiplex PCR, yet TCRdb's version contains in-frame clones alone and is incomplete. The table lists roughly 30,000 clones, around two thirds of them singletons. Their recognized antigens are unknown. Unexposed donor CD4+ T cells date from 2011-2018, before the COVID-19 pandemic. The cells were cultured for under twelve days before CD4+ T cells were isolated. Sequenced input: CD4+ T cells from PBMCs, cultured in vitro. Receptors were obtained from a human donor in good health.

The chain links TRBV18 to TRBJ1-5; 7 bases map to TRBD1. V lost 4 bases, J lost 4 bases, and 10 bases stayed unmatched. The CDR3 contains 16 residues. CDR1 is KGHSH and CDR2 is LQKENI in the germline V gene. In nucleotides, the CDR3 is TGTGCCAGCTCACAACAAGACAGGGCCCGGAATCAGCCCCAGCATTTT. It specifies CASSQQDRARNQPQHF.

The gene calls are TRBV27 and TRBJ1-2, with 9 positions matching TRBD1. V shed 5 bases and J 1 base; nucleotides not matched to a gene: 8. Per the germline V gene, CDR1 is MNHEY and CDR2 is SMNVEV (reference sequence). CDR3 length: 16 residues. The CDR3 coding sequence is TGTGCCAGCAGTCCAAAACAGGGGGCAATTAACTATGGCTACACCTTC. Protein product: CASSPKQGAINYGYTF.

J is TRBJ1-2 and V is TRBV4-3, with D maybe TRBD1 (5 bases). The V and J ends lost 4 bases and 2 bases respectively, with 14 bases between them. CDR3 length: 15 residues. Per the germline V gene, CDR1 is LGHNA and CDR2 is YSLEER. The CDR3 loop is CASSRDWADNYGYTF. Here the CDR3 DNA reads TGCGCCAGCAGCCGGGACTGGGCGGACAACTATGGCTACACCTTC.

This chain joins TRBV2 and TRBJ1-2; D possibly corresponds to TRBD1 (5 bases). Germline V gives CDR1 SNHLY, CDR2 FYNNEI. The CDR3 covers 13 residues. Trimming removed 6 bases at V and 4 bases at J, with 12 bases between. The CDR3 sequence: CASRNSGSYGYTF. The CDR3 DNA reads TGTGCCAGCAGGAATTCAGGGTCCTATGGCTACACCTTC.

The J gene is TRBJ2-3, the V gene TRBV7-5. TRBV7-5 is assigned pseudogene status. The CDR3 spans 11 residues. The CDR3 nucleotides are TGTGCCAGAAGCTTGGGTTTGGCGCAGTATTTT. Residues: CARSLGLAQYF.

The V and J genes are TRBV7-2 and TRBJ2-5, with D possibly matching TRBD2 (6 bases). The germline gives CDR1 SGHTA, CDR2 FQGNSA. CDR3 length: 17 residues. The V gene lost 3 bases and the J gene lost 2 bases, with 19 bases spanning the gap. The CDR3 spells CASSFRKGPGVQETQYF. Here the CDR3 DNA reads TGTGCCAGCAGCTTTCGGAAGGGCCCGGGGGTACAAGAGACCCAGTACTTC.

J is TRBJ2-1 and V is TRBV19, with 16 bases that match TRBD2. In germline, CDR1 is LNHDA, CDR2 SQIVND (reference sequence). The CDR3 has 18 amino acids. V trimming: 1 base; J trimming: 6 bases; junction bases outside the gene matches: 6. CDR3 in amino acids: CASSIVGTSGRALNEQFF. As DNA, the CDR3 is TGTGCCAGTAGTATAGTAGGGACTAGCGGGAGGGCCCTCAATGAGCAGTTCTTC. Filled out from reference TRBV19 and TRBJ2-1, the complete variable domain reads DGGITQSPKYLFRKEGQNVTLSCEQNLNHDAMYWYRQDPGQGLRLIYYSQIVNDFQKGDIAEGYSVSREKKESFPLTVTSAQKNPTAFYLCASSIVGTSGRALNEQFFGPGTRLTVL.

The chain joins TRBV24-1 to TRBJ2-3, with D perhaps matching TRBD2 (6 bases). This CDR3 has 15 residues. Germline V gene lookup returns CDR1 KGHDR and CDR2 SFDVKD. V was cut by 3 bases and J by 1 base, with 10 bases left in between. In DNA form, the CDR3 reads TGTGCCACCAGTGATGCGGGGCTCGGCACAGATACGCAGTATTTT. This gives the protein CATSDAGLGTDTQYF.

This clone was seen only once. The chain has TRBV7-2 and TRBJ2-5; D could derive from TRBD1 or TRBD2 (5 bases each). The CDR3 runs to 16 residues. Germline loops: CDR1 SGHTA, CDR2 FQGNSA. Trimming left V 5 bases short and J 2 bases short, with 18 bases between. CDR3 residues: CASSLPPRGYQETQYF. The CDR3 nucleotides are TGTGCCAGCAGCCTCCCCCCTCGGGGCTATCAAGAGACCCAGTACTTC.

This rearrangement joins TRBV6-5 to TRBJ1-2; possible D gene TRBD1, 5 bases. Per the germline V gene, CDR1 is MNHEY and CDR2 is SVGAGI. Trimming cost V 4 bases and J 1 base, with 13 bases left between them. The CDR3 is made up of 15 amino acids. In nucleotides, the CDR3 is TGTGCCAGCAGTTCCATCCTTGACAGTAACTATGGCTACACCTTC. Its translation: CASSSILDSNYGYTF.

This sequence joins TRBV5-4 and TRBJ2-1, with 7 positions matching TRBD1. The V gene end was trimmed by 5 bases and the J gene end by 2 bases; junction bases not matched to a gene: 10. Germline V gives CDR1 SGHNT, CDR2 YYREEE (reference sequence). This CDR3 is built from 16 residues. The chain's CDR3 is CASSSSGQGAYNEQFF. The DNA for the CDR3 is TGTGCCAGCAGTTCGTCGGGGCAGGGGGCCTACAATGAGCAGTTCTTC. Using reference TRBV5-4 and TRBJ2-1 for the parts outside the CDR3, the full variable domain is ETGVTQSPTHLIKTRGQQVTLRCSSQSGHNTVSWYQQALGQGPQFIFQYYREEENGRGNFPPRFSGLQFPNYSSELNVNALELDDSALYLCASSSSGQGAYNEQFFGPGTRLTVL.

This clone is a singleton in its sample. This chain links TRBV28 with TRBJ1-5, with D perhaps matching TRBD1 (6 bases). The CDR3 contains 14 residues. The germline V and J ends were trimmed by 0 bases and 6 bases, with 9 bases remaining between them. Germline CDR1 reads MDHEN; CDR2 reads SYDVKM. Written as DNA, the CDR3 is TGTGCCAGCAGTTTATGGGACAGCGGTCAGCCCCAGCATTTT. Translated, it gives CASSLWDSGQPQHF.

The chain recombines TRBV27 with TRBJ1-2; tentatively, D is TRBD1 (5 bases). The length of the CDR3 is 14 residues. V was pared by 6 bases and J by 8 bases, with 19 bases between. The V gene's germline CDR1 is MNHEY and CDR2 SMNVEV (reference sequence). The CDR3 DNA reads as TGTGCCAGCAGGGGGACCTTGCCGGCGGGGGGCTACACCTTC. Residues: CASRGTLPAGGYTF.

The chain combines TRBV30 with TRBJ1-2; tentatively, D is TRBD1 (5 bases). Germline V lookup: CDR1 GTSNPN, CDR2 SVGIG (reference sequence). This CDR3 spans 14 amino acids. The V end was cut by 7 bases, the J end by 3 bases, with 18 bases between. The CDR3 loop reads CASTRGAFDYGYTF. DNA of the CDR3: TGTGCCTCGACACGAGGGGCCTTTGACTATGGCTACACCTTC.

CDR3 sequence (DNA): TGTGCCAGCAGTGAGGGGCGAACTGGTACAGATACGCAGTATTTT. Encoded protein: CASSEGRTGTDTQYF. V and J are TRBV2 and TRBJ2-3, with a tentative D call TRBD1 (5 bases). The germline V and J ends were trimmed by 3 bases and 3 bases, with 13 bases remaining between them. CDR1 SNHLY and CDR2 FYNNEI come from the germline V gene. This CDR3 is built from 15 residues.